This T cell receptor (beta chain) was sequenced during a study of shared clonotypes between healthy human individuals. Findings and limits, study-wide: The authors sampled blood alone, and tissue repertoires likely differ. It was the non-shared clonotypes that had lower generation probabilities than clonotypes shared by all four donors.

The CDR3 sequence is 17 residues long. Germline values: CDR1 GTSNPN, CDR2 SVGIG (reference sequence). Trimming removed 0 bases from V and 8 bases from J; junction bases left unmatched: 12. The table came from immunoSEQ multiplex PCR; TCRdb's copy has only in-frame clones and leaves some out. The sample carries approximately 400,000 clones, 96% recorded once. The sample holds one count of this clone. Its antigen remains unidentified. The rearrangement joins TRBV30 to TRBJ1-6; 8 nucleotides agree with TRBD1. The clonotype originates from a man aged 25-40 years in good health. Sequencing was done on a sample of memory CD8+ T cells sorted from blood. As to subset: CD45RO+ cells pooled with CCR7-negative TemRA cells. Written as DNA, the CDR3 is TGTGCCTGGAGTGTACGAACAGCAGGACAGGGCCATTCACCCCTCCACTTT. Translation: CAWSVRTAGQGHSPLHF.